A selection of T cell receptor beta chains follows, all from one sample in a study of CD8+ T cells in alopecia areata. Clones were sequenced by immunoSEQ multiplex PCR, and TCRdb holds only the in-frame ones, with some missing. Among about 280,000 clones, more than 45% were seen once, and the ten largest hold roughly 1.8%. The sequencing used CD4+ T cells sorted from blood, collected at week 24, from a patient treated with tofacitinib. These receptors came from a human donor with alopecia areata. Both conserved end residues are part of each CDR3. Not every row has a clone size; where given, it reads once, few, many or a size class.

TRBV10-3 | - | CAITAGGINSPLHF
TRBV4-2 | - | CASSQTPDRGYNYGYTF
TRBV9 | - | CASSRGETFTDTQYF
TRBV7-9 | few | CASSPKTRNYGYTF
TRBV18 | - | CASSPGVLGRSDQPQHF
TRBV30 | - | CAWSVATGGNQPQHF
TRBV30 | - | CAWSAQGNTEAFF
TRBV29-1 | - | CSVEGQLYEQYF
TRBV10-3 | few | CASHRQALASYEQYF
TRBV7-3 | - | CASSQQGGYTEAFF
TRBV29-1 | few | CSVERDRGLQEGYTF
TRBV28 | once | CASRNRGPNSPLHF
TRBV2 | once | CASSGPGGWGETQYF
TRBV2 | - | CASSPREGTEAFF
TRBV2 | - | CASKRDFTDTQYF
TRBV10-3 | few | CAISESGKISGNTIYF
TRBV29-1 | many | CSANDRVGTEAFF
TRBV4-1 | - | CASSQGGTSKETQYF
TRBV6-5 | few | CASSSGQRQETQYF
TRBV4-1 | - | CASSRFGGGQRETQYF
TRBV9 | - | CASSESLGDEQFF
TRBV2 | few | CASSRGSGGRDEKLFF
TRBV7-2 | few | CASSLGTARDIQYF
TRBV29-1 | - | CSVEPQGNYGYTF
TRBV7-2 | - | CASSLSNYGYTF
TRBV5-1 | - | CASSLGSTDTQYF
TRBV4-1 | few | CASSQVGLETQYF
TRBV30 | - | CAGTGTANEKLFF
TRBV11-1 | few | CASSVAGVNTGELFF
TRBV18 | few | CASSNGLLGTEAFF
TRBV7-6 | - | CASSLGGQGQETQYF
TRBV5-4 | - | CASRPGTSTDTQYF